This T cell receptor beta chain was captured by sequencing in a study of identical twins. CDR3 length: 13 residues. V lost 4 bases, J lost 8 bases, and 11 bases lay in between. The germline gives CDR1 LGHDT, CDR2 YNNKEL (reference sequence). This clonotype was observed many times. What it recognizes is unknown. Overall study findings and caveats: Whereas memory repertoires showed no such difference, abundant cord blood beta clonotypes carried fewer insertions. Compared with models, monozygotic twins showed more out-of-frame TCR alpha sharing. Cross-sectional statistics, not tracking of the same donors, supported the conclusions.

TCRdb passed the 5' RACE reads through MiXCR, listing each CDR3 protein once. The sample lists roughly 240,000 distinct CDR3 sequences, around 7% occurring once. This same sample was also taken into another study, of yellow fever vaccine responses in identical twins.

The genes are TRBV3-1 and TRBJ1-4; unclear D gene. Sequencing was done on a sample of memory (CD45RO+) T cells sorted from blood. The clonotype originates from a woman younger than 35 in good health. For the CDR3, the DNA is TGTGCCAGCAGCCCCGGGGAATCGGAAAAACTGTTTTTT. Translating it yields CASSPGESEKLFF. The full variable domain, in which reference TRBV3-1 and TRBJ1-4 provide the parts outside the CDR3, is DTAVSQTPKYLVTQMGNDKSIKCEQNLGHDTMYWYKQDSKKFLKIMFSYNNKELIINETVPNRFSPKSPDKAHLNLHINSLELGDSAVYFCASSPGESEKLFFGSGTQLSVL.